These 14 T cell receptor beta chains were sequenced from one sample in a study of Ad26.COV2.S vaccination and SARS-CoV-2 variants. TCRdb's table, derived via immunoSEQ multiplex PCR, lists solely in-frame clones and lacks some. This sample has 440,000 or so clones, with about 90% found just once. Treatment meaning: 15 to 20 received Ad26.COV2.S at low or high dose, single or two shots; about 5 received placebo; per-sample allocation not given. It was on day 63 after the first vaccine or placebo injection that samples were taken. The source material was peripheral blood, sampled in a trial of Ad26.COV2.S vaccine versus placebo. The receptors were sampled from a person between 18 and 65 years old who received the Ad26.COV2.S COVID-19 vaccine or a placebo.

The V call is TRBV6-2 or TRBV6-3, the J call TRBJ2-5; 10 bases agree with TRBD1. CDR1 and CDR2 (germline): MNHEY, SVGEGT. CDR3 size: 15 residues. V gave up 5 bases and J gave up 2 bases; unmatched junction bases: 5. The CDR3 DNA follows: TGTGCCAGCAGTCATTGGGGACAGGGGCAAGAGACCCAGTACTTC. This encodes CASSHWGQGQETQYF.

The chain joins TRBV28 to TRBJ2-1, with a weak D call TRBD2 (5 bases). The germline V gene encodes CDR1 MDHEN and CDR2 SYDVKM. The CDR3 consists of 12 residues. V was trimmed by 3 bases and J by 8 bases, leaving 8 bases between them. The CDR3 loop is CASSFRGYEQFF. DNA of the CDR3: TGTGCCAGCAGTTTTCGAGGGTATGAGCAGTTCTTC.

This rearrangement joins TRBV4-1 to TRBJ2-1, with TRBD2 as a possible D gene (5 bases). Trimming cost V 4 bases and J 0 bases, with 13 bases left between them. CDR1 and CDR2 (germline): MGHRA, YSYEKL. The CDR3 contains 16 residues. CDR3 sequence reads: CASSPPRGSSYNEQFF. In DNA, the CDR3 is TGCGCCAGCAGCCCGCCCAGAGGGAGCTCCTACAATGAGCAGTTCTTC.

A few counts support this clone. This chain connects TRBV24-1 to TRBJ2-6; 8 nucleotides agree with TRBD1. With 3 bases clipped from V and 0 bases from J, the junction kept 9 bases outside the gene matches. The germline CDR1 and CDR2 sequences are KGHDR and SFDVKD. The CDR3 totals 19 residues. The CDR3 loop is CATSDSPQGADSGANVLTF. The CDR3 DNA reads as TGTGCCACCAGTGATAGTCCTCAGGGGGCGGACTCTGGGGCCAACGTCCTGACTTTC.

The chain combines TRBV5-1 with TRBJ2-2; 7 positions agree with TRBD1. The V gene end was trimmed by 4 bases and the J gene end by 7 bases; junction bases not matched to a gene: 7. This CDR3 contains 14 residues. Germline lookup yields CDR1 SGHRS and CDR2 YFSETQ. CDR3 region: CASSHDRVSGELFF. CDR3 nucleotide sequence: TGCGCCAGCAGCCACGACAGGGTTAGCGGGGAGCTGTTTTTT.

DNA of the CDR3: TGTGCCAGCAGCCCCCTTGGACTAGGGGGATACAATGAGCAGTTCTTC. This translates into CASSPLGLGGYNEQFF. V usage is TRBV6-2 or TRBV6-3 and J usage is TRBJ2-1, with a weak D call TRBD2 (7 bases). In germline, CDR1 is MNHEY, CDR2 SVGEGT. Trimming took off 6 bases at V and 4 bases at J, with 19 bases between the two ends. This CDR3 comprises 16 residues.

The chain is built from TRBV19 and TRBJ2-7, with D possibly TRBD2 on 7 matching bases. CDR1 is LNHDA and CDR2 is SQIVND in the germline V gene (reference sequence). The V gene lost 1 base and the J gene lost 1 base, with 14 bases spanning the gap. The CDR3 covers 16 residues. In nucleotides, the CDR3 is TGTGCCAGTAGTATAGGCCGGGGGGCCGTGTCCTACGAGCAGTACTTC. This translates into CASSIGRGAVSYEQYF. The variable domain in full, completed from reference TRBV19 and TRBJ2-7, reads DGGITQSPKYLFRKEGQNVTLSCEQNLNHDAMYWYRQDPGQGLRLIYYSQIVNDFQKGDIAEGYSVSREKKESFPLTVTSAQKNPTAFYLCASSIGRGAVSYEQYFGPGTRLTVT.

The genes are TRBV6-2 or TRBV6-3 and TRBJ1-6, with 7 bases that match TRBD1. Looked up from germline, CDR1 is MNHEY and CDR2 is SVGEGT. After removal of 5 bases from V and 6 bases from J, the junction contained 4 bases not matched to a gene. CDR3 length equals 14 residues. The CDR3 here is CASSNQGVNSPLHF. The CDR3 coding sequence is TGTGCCAGCAGTAACCAGGGGGTTAATTCACCCCTCCACTTT.

J is TRBJ2-7 and V is TRBV5-1; 8 bases match TRBD2. The CDR3 runs 17 residues. The J segment lost 7 bases and the V segment lost 4 bases, leaving 19 bases of the junction unmatched. Per the germline V gene, CDR1 is SGHRS and CDR2 is YFSETQ. In DNA form, the CDR3 reads TGCGCCAGCAGCGTTATTAGTAGCGGGATCCCTCCTGGGGAGCAGTACTTC. This sequence encodes CASSVISSGIPPGEQYF. The variable domain in full, with the rest retrieved from reference TRBV5-1 and TRBJ2-7, is KAGVTQTPRYLIKTRGQQVTLSCSPISGHRSVSWYQQTPGQGLQFLFEYFSETQRNKGNFPGRFSGRQFSNSRSEMNVSTLELGDSALYLCASSVISSGIPPGEQYFGPGTRLTVT.

The chain has TRBV5-1 and TRBJ1-1; D remains unclear. The ends were cut back, 1 base at V and 1 base at J, with 8 bases in the middle. The germline V gene encodes CDR1 SGHRS and CDR2 YFSETQ. CDR3 length: 14 amino acids. CDR3 in DNA: TGCGCCAGCAGCTTGAAGGGCTCGAACACTGAAGCTTTCTTT. Its translation is CASSLKGSNTEAFF.

The chain couples TRBV6-6 to TRBJ2-1, with 9 bases aligning to TRBD1. CDR3 length: 16 residues. The germline V gene has CDR1 MNHNY and CDR2 SVGAGI (reference sequence). V shed 4 bases, J shed 2 bases, and the junction held 6 bases outside the gene matches. The CDR3 spells CASSSWTGVPYNEQFF. The CDR3 nucleotides are TGTGCCAGCAGTTCCTGGACAGGGGTTCCCTACAATGAGCAGTTCTTC.

V usage is TRBV6-6 and J usage is TRBJ2-7; 11 positions match TRBD1. V dropped 2 bases and J dropped 1; count of bases not matched to a gene: 4. This CDR3 is built from 16 residues. Germline CDR1 MNHNY, CDR2 SVGAGI (reference sequence). In DNA, the CDR3 is TGTGCCAGCAGTTACCCCGGGACAGGGGGTTCCTACGAGCAGTACTTC. Translated: CASSYPGTGGSYEQYF.

V gene TRBV7-8 combines with J gene TRBJ2-5, with TRBD2 matching 8 bases. This CDR3 has 13 residues. CDR1 is SGHVS and CDR2 is FQNEAQ in the germline V gene. The trim removed 3 bases at V and 5 bases at J, leaving 2 bases unmatched. In DNA form, the CDR3 reads TGTGCCAGCAGCTTCCGCGGGGGGGAGACCCAGTACTTC. This translates into CASSFRGGETQYF.

The rearrangement links TRBV6-5 to TRBJ2-1; 12 bases agree with TRBD1. CDR3 length equals 15 residues. CDR1 and CDR2 (germline): MNHEY, SVGAGI. Germline trimming cut 6 bases from V and 8 bases from J; bases unmatched to any gene: 8. The CDR3 DNA is TGTGCCAGCAGGGGACAGGGGGCACGTATCCATGAGCAGTTCTTC. It codes for CASRGQGARIHEQFF.